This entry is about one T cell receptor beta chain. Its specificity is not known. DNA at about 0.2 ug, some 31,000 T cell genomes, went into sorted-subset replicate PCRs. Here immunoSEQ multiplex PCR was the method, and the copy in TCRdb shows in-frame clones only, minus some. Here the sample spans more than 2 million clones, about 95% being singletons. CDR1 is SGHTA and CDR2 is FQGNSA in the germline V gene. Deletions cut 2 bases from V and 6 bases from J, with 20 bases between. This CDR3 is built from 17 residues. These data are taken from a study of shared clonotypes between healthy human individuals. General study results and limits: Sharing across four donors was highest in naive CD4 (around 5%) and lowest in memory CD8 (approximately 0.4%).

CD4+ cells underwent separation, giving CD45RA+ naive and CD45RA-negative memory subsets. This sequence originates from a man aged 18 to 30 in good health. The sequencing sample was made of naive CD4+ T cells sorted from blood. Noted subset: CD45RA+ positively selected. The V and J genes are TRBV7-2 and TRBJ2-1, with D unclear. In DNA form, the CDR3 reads TGTGCCAGCAGCTTAAGTTGGAGCCCTCCCGTCGGCAATGAGCAGTTCTTC. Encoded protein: CASSLSWSPPVGNEQFF.